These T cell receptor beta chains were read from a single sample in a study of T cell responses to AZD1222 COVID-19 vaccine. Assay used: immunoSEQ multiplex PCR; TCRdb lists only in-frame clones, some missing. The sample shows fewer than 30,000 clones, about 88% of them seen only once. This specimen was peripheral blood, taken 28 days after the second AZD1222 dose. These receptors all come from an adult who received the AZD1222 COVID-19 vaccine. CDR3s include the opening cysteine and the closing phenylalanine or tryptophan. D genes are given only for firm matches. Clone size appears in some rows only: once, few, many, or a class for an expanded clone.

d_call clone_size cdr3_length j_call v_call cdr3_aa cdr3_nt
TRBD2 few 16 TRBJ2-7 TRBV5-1 CASSLATSGSADEQYF TGCGCCAGCAGCTTGGCAACTAGCGGGAGTGCGGACGAGCAGTACTTC
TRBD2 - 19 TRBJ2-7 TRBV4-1 CASSQEFGRGRDSLDEQYF TGCGCCAGCAGCCAAGAGTTCGGCCGAGGGAGGGATAGTCTGGACGAGCAGTACTTC
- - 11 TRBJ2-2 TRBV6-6 CASNQIGELFF TGTGCCAGCAACCAAATCGGGGAGCTGTTTTTT
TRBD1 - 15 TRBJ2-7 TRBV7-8 CASSLTAQGAYEQYF TGTGCCAGCAGCTTAACCGCCCAGGGGGCTTACGAGCAGTACTTC
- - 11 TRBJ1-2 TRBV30 CAWSSNYGYTF TGTGCCTGGAGCAGTAACTATGGCTACACCTTC
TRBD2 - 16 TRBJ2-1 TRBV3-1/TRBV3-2 CASSPMIQAGEKEQFF TGTGCCAGCAGCCCAATGATACAAGCGGGAGAGAAGGAGCAGTTCTTC
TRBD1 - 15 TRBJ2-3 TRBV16 CASSPNQGGTDTQYF TGTGCCAGCAGCCCGAATCAGGGGGGCACAGATACGCAGTATTTT
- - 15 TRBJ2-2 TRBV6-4 CASSDSHGNTGELFF TGTGCCAGCAGTGACTCTCACGGTAACACCGGGGAGCTGTTTTTT
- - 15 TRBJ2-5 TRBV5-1 CASSVVGRQQETQYF TGCGCCAGCAGCGTTGTTGGCCGGCAACAAGAGACCCAGTACTTC
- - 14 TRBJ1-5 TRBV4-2 CASSGQGRNQPQHF TGTGCCAGCAGCGGGCAGGGGCGCAATCAGCCCCAGCATTTT
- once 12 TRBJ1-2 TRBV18 CASSPQGYGYTF TGTGCCAGCTCACCTCAGGGGTATGGCTACACCTTC
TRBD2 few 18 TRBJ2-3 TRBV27 CASSPRTSPVLGTDTQYF TGTGCCAGCAGTCCCCGGACTAGCCCGGTCTTGGGCACAGATACGCAGTATTTT
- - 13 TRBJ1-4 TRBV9 CASSEQGFGKLFF TGTGCCAGCAGCGAACAGGGTTTTGGAAAACTGTTTTTT
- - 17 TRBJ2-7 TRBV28 CASSSPGGGYLNYEQYF TGTGCCAGCAGTTCCCCAGGCGGCGGGTACCTAAACTACGAGCAGTACTTC
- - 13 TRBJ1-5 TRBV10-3 CAITRGANQPQHF TGTGCCATAACGAGGGGGGCTAATCAGCCCCAGCATTTT
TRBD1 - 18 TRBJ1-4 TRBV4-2 CASSHVLGRDRGNEKLFF TGTGCCAGCAGCCATGTTTTGGGCCGGGACAGGGGTAATGAAAAACTGTTTTTT
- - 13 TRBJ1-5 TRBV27 CASSPTGYQPQHF TGTGCCAGCAGCCCCACGGGATATCAGCCCCAGCATTTT
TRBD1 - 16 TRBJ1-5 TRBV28 CATLGGQFYSNQPQHF TGTGCCACCCTCGGGGGACAGTTCTATAGCAATCAGCCCCAGCATTTT
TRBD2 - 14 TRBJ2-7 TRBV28 CASTLADSDYEQYF TGTGCCAGCACCCTAGCGGACTCGGATTACGAGCAGTACTTC
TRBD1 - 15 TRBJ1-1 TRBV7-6 CASSSTRDRGTEAFF TGTGCCAGCAGCTCGACCCGTGACAGGGGCACTGAAGCTTTCTTT
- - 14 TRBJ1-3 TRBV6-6 CASTTTSSGNTIYF TGTGCCAGCACCACAACCTCTTCTGGAAACACCATATATTTT
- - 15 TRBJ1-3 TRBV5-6 CASSLVSYSGNTIYF TGTGCCAGCAGCTTGGTCAGCTACTCTGGAAACACCATATATTTT
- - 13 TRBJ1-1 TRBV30 CAWSTQGNTEAFF TGTGCCTGGAGCACGCAGGGTAACACTGAAGCTTTCTTT
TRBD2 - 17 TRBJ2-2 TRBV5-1 CASSLGTSGGTTGELFF TGCGCCAGCAGCCTCGGGACTAGCGGGGGTACTACCGGGGAGCTGTTTTTT
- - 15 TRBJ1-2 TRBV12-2 CASRSKGQGNYGYTF TGTGCAAGTCGCTCAAAGGGACAGGGGAACTATGGCTACACCTTC
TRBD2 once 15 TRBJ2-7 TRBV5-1 CASSFERGTAYEQYF TGCGCCAGCAGCTTCGAGCGGGGGACTGCCTACGAGCAGTACTTC
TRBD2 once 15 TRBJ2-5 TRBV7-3 CASSRTSGSGETQYF TGTGCCAGCAGCAGGACTAGCGGATCCGGCGAGACCCAGTACTTC
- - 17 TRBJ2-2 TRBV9 CASSDSPGKIDSGELFF TGTGCCAGCAGCGACTCTCCGGGGAAGATAGACTCCGGGGAGCTGTTTTTT
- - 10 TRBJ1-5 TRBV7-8 CASRVGPQHF TGTGCCAGCAGGGTGGGGCCCCAGCATTTT
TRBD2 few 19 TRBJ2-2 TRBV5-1 CASSLRGTSGRGYTGELFF TGCGCCAGCAGCCTTCGCGGGACTAGCGGGAGAGGTTACACCGGGGAGCTGTTTTTT
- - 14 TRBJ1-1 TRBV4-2 CASSQGGGDNEAFF TGTGCCAGCAGCCAAGGGGGTGGGGACAATGAAGCTTTCTTT
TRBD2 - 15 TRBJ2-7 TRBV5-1 CASSQTSGVAGEQYF TGCGCCAGCAGTCAGACTAGCGGGGTTGCGGGCGAGCAGTACTTC
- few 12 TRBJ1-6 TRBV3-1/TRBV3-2 CASSQGDSPLHF TGTGCCAGCAGCCAAGGGGATTCACCCCTCCACTTT
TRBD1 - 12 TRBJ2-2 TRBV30 CAWRGQVGELFF TGTGCCTGGAGGGGACAGGTCGGGGAGCTGTTTTTT